These 17 T cell receptor beta chains share one sample of origin, sequenced in a study of T-cell reconstitution after alpha-beta-depleted transplantation in children. Unique molecular identifiers were incorporated when the TCRbeta library was constructed. One entry per CDR3 protein, called by TCRdb with MiXCR from the PCR reads. The profile shows over 45,000 distinct CDR3 sequences, approximately 43% of them singletons. The sequences come from PBMCs, mostly from graft donor cells, collected 360 days after TCRalphabeta/CD19-depleted stem cell transplant. Receptors originate from a male patient under 18 who had a stem cell transplant for acute lymphoblastic leukemia, so the T cells may come from the graft donor.

V gene TRBV20-1 combines with J gene TRBJ2-1; the match to TRBD2 covers 8 bases. Germline lookup yields CDR1 DFQATT and CDR2 SNEGSKA (reference sequence). V shed 4 bases, J shed 4 bases, and the junction held 6 bases outside the gene matches. The CDR3 sequence is 14 residues long. As DNA, the CDR3 is TGCAGTGCTAACGTCGGACTAGCATACAATGAGCAGTTCTTC. It yields the protein CSANVGLAYNEQFF.

The table lists this clonotype with a few counts. The gene calls are TRBV5-1 and TRBJ2-1, with TRBD1 as a possible D gene (5 bases). The CDR3 runs 15 residues. Trimming took 2 bases from V and 8 from J, leaving 17 bases between them. Germline-derived CDR1 and CDR2 are SGHRS and YFSETQ. The CDR3 DNA follows: TGCGCCAGCAGCTTAATGCGGACACCTTCCCATGAGCAGTTCTTC. It specifies CASSLMRTPSHEQFF.

CDR3 sequence (DNA): TGTGCCAGCAGTTTATCTAGCTCCGGGGAGCTGTTTTTT. Encoded protein: CASSLSSSGELFF. The J gene is TRBJ2-2, the V gene TRBV27; D call uncertain. The V gene's germline CDR1 is MNHEY and CDR2 SMNVEV (reference sequence). The CDR3 is 13 residues long. With 0 bases removed from V and 6 bases from J, the gap between germline ends came to 5 bases.

This clonotype was seen more than once but under ten times. This sequence joins TRBV9 and TRBJ2-3; TRBD2 might be the D (6 bases). The CDR3 is made up of 16 amino acids. The germline gives CDR1 SGDLS, CDR2 YYNGEE. Trimming took 3 bases from V and 2 from J, leaving 16 bases between them. The CDR3 region has the DNA TGTGCCAGCAGCGCTCAGACTAGTCAGGCCACAGATACGCAGTATTTT. Protein product: CASSAQTSQATDTQYF.

This clonotype was recorded a few times. The V and J genes are TRBV7-9 and TRBJ2-3; D gene ambiguous. V was trimmed by 0 bases and J by 2 bases, leaving 12 bases between them. The CDR3 runs 16 residues. The germline gives CDR1 SEHNR, CDR2 FQNEAQ (reference sequence). The CDR3 DNA sequence: TGTGCCAGCAGCTTAGCCGGGTCCCTGTACACAGATACGCAGTATTTT. Its protein is CASSLAGSLYTDTQYF.

CDR3 in amino acids: CASSRGLAEETDTQYF. Here the CDR3 DNA reads TGTGCCAGCAGCCGCGGACTAGCCGAAGAAACCGATACGCAGTATTTT. The chain uses TRBV7-2 and TRBJ2-3; 8 bases line up with TRBD2. The CDR3 covers 16 residues. With 5 bases clipped from V and 6 bases from J, the junction kept 13 bases outside the gene matches. CDR1 is SGHTA, CDR2 FQGNSA, per germline.

The chain recombines TRBV12-3 or TRBV12-4 with TRBJ2-5; either TRBD1 or TRBD2 may supply D (5 bases each). Trimming took 2 bases from V and 5 from J, leaving 9 bases between them. This CDR3 comprises 13 residues. DNA of the CDR3: TGTGCCAGCAGTTTAATCAGGGAGGAGACCCAGTACTTC. It yields the protein CASSLIREETQYF.

The V and J genes are TRBV3-1 and TRBJ1-2; D ambiguous. Trimming took 1 base from V and 5 from J, leaving 8 bases between them. The CDR3 runs to 13 residues. CDR1 and CDR2 from the germline V gene are LGHDT and YNNKEL (reference sequence). In DNA, the CDR3 is TGTGCCAGCAGCCAAGTCGGCAGTTATGGCTACACCTTC. Its protein product is CASSQVGSYGYTF.

The genes are TRBV29-1 and TRBJ2-7, with 8 bases matching TRBD1. The CDR3 contains 15 residues. J was trimmed by 4 bases and V by 6 bases; bases with no gene match: 14. CDR1 SQVTM and CDR2 ANQGSEA come from the germline V gene. The CDR3 loop reads CSVLGGQGAKYEQYF. The CDR3 DNA reads TGCAGCGTCCTGGGGGGCCAGGGGGCAAAATACGAGCAGTACTTC.

The chain joins TRBV29-1 to TRBJ2-2; possible D gene TRBD1, 6 bases. The germline gives CDR1 SQVTM, CDR2 ANQGSEA. V dropped 6 bases and J dropped 1 base, with 9 bases sitting between them. This CDR3 region has 13 residues. The CDR3 nucleotides read TGCAGCGTGTTGACAGGGAACACCGGGGAGCTGTTTTTT. Residues: CSVLTGNTGELFF.

This chain connects TRBV10-2 to TRBJ1-3; D perhaps matches TRBD1 (5 bases). The germline gives CDR1 WSHSY, CDR2 SAAADI. The CDR3 totals 18 residues. Trimming took off 4 bases at V and 0 bases at J, with 19 bases between the two ends. CDR3 region: CASSGAWGSLSSGNTIYF. CDR3 nucleotides: TGCGCCAGCAGTGGTGCGTGGGGCAGCTTGAGCTCTGGAAACACCATATATTTT.

There are a few counts of this clonotype. The chain combines TRBV10-3 with TRBJ1-1, with a tentative D call TRBD1 (6 bases). CDR1 ENHRY and CDR2 SYGVKD come from the germline V gene. This CDR3 region has 11 residues. With 11 bases removed from V and 5 bases from J, the gap between germline ends came to 12 bases. The CDR3 sequence is CASQGSTEAFF. The CDR3 DNA reads as TGTGCCTCACAGGGAAGTACTGAAGCTTTCTTT.

This clonotype was detected only a few times. The rearrangement links TRBV7-2 to TRBJ2-7; 8 nucleotides match TRBD1. V was clipped by 6 bases and J by 4 bases; unmatched bases: 11. The CDR3 contains 15 residues. Germline CDR1 and CDR2: SGHTA and FQGNSA. The CDR3 sequence: CASSPPGTGLYEQYF. CDR3 DNA sequence: TGTGCCAGCAGTCCCCCCGGGACAGGTCTTTACGAGCAGTACTTC.

V gene TRBV27 combines with J gene TRBJ2-3, with 7 nucleotides matching TRBD1. The germline CDR1 and CDR2 sequences are MNHEY and SMNVEV (reference sequence). V was pared by 6 bases and J by 3 bases, with 12 bases of the junction left unmatched. The CDR3 covers 16 residues. The CDR3 DNA reads as TGTGCCAGCAGGACAGGGCTTGGCTTGGAAACAGATACGCAGTATTTT. As protein: CASRTGLGLETDTQYF.

This clonotype turned up a few times. The chain carries TRBV7-3 and TRBJ2-1; either TRBD1 or TRBD2 may supply D (5 bases each). CDR1 and CDR2 from the germline V gene are SGHTA and FQGTGA. The V end was cut by 1 base, the J end by 8 bases, with 9 bases between. The CDR3 has 13 residues. CDR3 in amino acids: CASSLMRGDEQFF. Here the CDR3 DNA reads TGTGCCAGCAGCTTAATGAGGGGCGATGAGCAGTTCTTC.

This chain links TRBV24-1 with TRBJ2-2; 8 nucleotides match TRBD1. Unmatched junction bases numbered 8, after V lost 1 base and J lost 8 bases. This CDR3 spans 16 amino acids. CDR1 is KGHDR, CDR2 SFDVKD, per germline. In DNA, the CDR3 is TGTGCCACCAGTGATTTCGTCCAGGGGGCGAGTGGGGAGCTGTTTTTT. Encoded protein: CATSDFVQGASGELFF.

The J gene is TRBJ2-3, the V gene TRBV20-1, with 7 bases aligning to TRBD2. Trimming took 0 bases from V and 4 from J; bases not matched to a gene: 7. This CDR3 has 15 amino acids. Germline loops: CDR1 DFQATT, CDR2 SNEGSKA (reference sequence). The CDR3 DNA sequence: TGCAGTGCTAGAGATGGGCGGGGGTACCCAGATACGCAGTATTTT. Residues: CSARDGRGYPDTQYF.